This TCR beta chain comes out of a study of T cell responses to AZD1222 COVID-19 vaccine. About this clone: What it binds is not known.

Study-level points and caveats: Nearly half of spike-specific TCRs reportedly target variant regions that are unmutated in the B.1.351 and B.1.1.7 variants. At study baseline, merely roughly 6 AZD1222 recipients were seropositive.

The repertoire was sequenced with immunoSEQ multiplex PCR; TCRdb's copy has only in-frame clones and lacks some. Of 130,000 or so clones listed, just over 85% are singletons. Germline V gene sequence: CDR1 SEHNR, CDR2 FQNEAQ (reference sequence). The CDR3 totals 13 residues. V was pared by 5 bases and J by 6 bases, with 14 bases between. The sequence was obtained from an adult in good health. The sample here was peripheral blood, taken on day 0 of AZD1222 vaccination. This rearrangement joins TRBV7-9 to TRBJ2-7; D might be TRBD1 (6 bases). The CDR3 region is CASSGTGLAEQYF. The CDR3 nucleotides are TGTGCCAGCAGCGGTACAGGGTTAGCCGAGCAGTACTTC.